The 27 T cell receptor beta chains given below trace back to one sample, sequenced in a study of blood T cell repertoires in COVID-19. Method: immunoSEQ multiplex PCR; TCRdb's copy keeps in-frame clones and lacks some. The sample records about 100,000 clones, almost 80% being singletons. The sample comprised peripheral blood. Receptors originate from a man aged 65 to 79 with active or convalescent COVID-19.

This clone has just a few counts. CDR3 in amino acids: CASSASGTSGRYEQYF. Here the CDR3 DNA reads TGTGCCAGCAGCGCTTCCGGGACTAGCGGGAGATACGAGCAGTACTTC. The V and J genes are TRBV7-9 and TRBJ2-7; 14 nucleotides agree with TRBD2. J was trimmed by 4 bases and V by 5 bases; bases with no gene match: 7. The CDR3 spans 16 residues. Germline V gives CDR1 SEHNR, CDR2 FQNEAQ (reference sequence).

This chain links TRBV6-2 or TRBV6-3 with TRBJ2-1; TRBD1 matches 10 bases. CDR3 size: 16 residues. Per germline, CDR1 MNHEY and CDR2 SVGEGT. V shed 5 bases and J 4 bases; nucleotides not matched to a gene: 8. The chain's CDR3 is CASSQARQGAYNEQFF. The CDR3 DNA reads as TGTGCCAGCAGTCAAGCCCGACAGGGGGCTTACAATGAGCAGTTCTTC.

The V call is TRBV27, the J call TRBJ2-2, with 9 positions matching TRBD1. The CDR3 has 16 residues. Germline trimming cut 3 bases from V and 5 bases from J; bases unmatched to any gene: 7. CDR1 and CDR2 from the germline V gene are MNHEY and SMNVEV (reference sequence). CDR3 loop: CASSFTGTGYTGELFF. CDR3 nucleotide sequence: TGTGCCAGCAGTTTCACCGGGACAGGGTATACCGGGGAGCTGTTTTTT.

The sample holds a few counts of this clone. The chain employs TRBV28 and TRBJ1-3; no firm D call. Per germline, CDR1 MDHEN and CDR2 SYDVKM. Trimming removed 5 bases at V and 8 bases at J, with 13 bases between. This CDR3 is built from 13 residues. CDR3 DNA: TGTGCCAGCAGTACGCCCGGGGTAGACACCATATATTTT. Its protein is CASSTPGVDTIYF.

The chain uses TRBV28 and TRBJ2-3; 7 positions match TRBD1. The J segment lost 3 bases and the V segment lost 8 bases, leaving 8 bases of the junction unmatched. This CDR3 has 14 residues. Germline V lookup: CDR1 MDHEN, CDR2 SYDVKM. The CDR3 loop is CASESGGLTDTQYF. In DNA, the CDR3 is TGTGCCAGCGAGTCAGGGGGATTAACAGATACGCAGTATTTT.

The gene calls are TRBV5-1 and TRBJ2-1; TRBD1 matches at 9 bases. This CDR3 is built from 17 residues. The J segment lost 3 bases and the V segment lost 0 bases, leaving 7 bases of the junction unmatched. CDR1 and CDR2 (germline): SGHRS, YFSETQ. CDR3 sequence: CASSLVQTGGIYNEQFF. The CDR3 nucleotides are TGCGCCAGCAGCTTGGTCCAGACAGGGGGTATCTACAATGAGCAGTTCTTC.

The V call is TRBV5-6, the J call TRBJ2-7, with D possibly TRBD1 on 6 matching bases. Trimming pared 0 bases from V and 5 bases from J, leaving 15 bases between. Germline CDR1 is SGHDT and CDR2 is YYEEEE. The CDR3 spans 15 residues. CDR3 sequence reads: CASSLAGTSADEQYF. CDR3 nucleotide sequence: TGTGCCAGCAGCTTGGCTGGGACAAGCGCCGACGAGCAGTACTTC.

The chain has TRBV7-9 and TRBJ1-2; D perhaps matches TRBD1 (5 bases). Looked up from germline, CDR1 is SEHNR and CDR2 is FQNEAQ (reference sequence). The V and J ends lost 1 base and 4 bases respectively, with 7 bases between them. The CDR3 length is 13 residues. In DNA form, the CDR3 reads TGTGCCAGCAGCTTAGGGCAGGGCTATGGCTACACCTTC. Translation: CASSLGQGYGYTF.

CDR3 residues: CASTPGGVGGYTF. The CDR3 nucleotides are TGTGCCAGCACCCCAGGGGGCGTTGGTGGCTACACCTTC. The rearrangement joins TRBV9 to TRBJ1-2; TRBD1 agrees at 8 bases. Germline V gives CDR1 SGDLS, CDR2 YYNGEE. This CDR3 region has 13 residues. V shed 6 bases, J shed 7 bases, and the junction held 8 bases outside the gene matches.

The chain uses TRBV10-3 and TRBJ1-1; no clear D. There are 14 residues in the CDR3. Trimming cost V 0 bases and J 1 base, with 6 bases left between them. Germline CDR1 reads ENHRY; CDR2 reads SYGVKD. Written as DNA, the CDR3 is TGTGCCATCAGTGAGTCTCCGGGGAACACTGAAGCTTTCTTT. It codes for CAISESPGNTEAFF.

This clone appeared a single time. V gene TRBV15 combines with J gene TRBJ2-2; TRBD2 might be the D (5 bases). The CDR3 is made up of 13 amino acids. V dropped 10 bases and J dropped 1 base, with 10 bases sitting between them. The germline V gene has CDR1 LNHNV and CDR2 YYDKDF (reference sequence). This chain's CDR3 is CASQDLNTGELFF. DNA for the CDR3: TGTGCCAGTCAGGACTTGAACACCGGGGAGCTGTTTTTT.

The chain recombines TRBV19 with TRBJ1-1; 7 nucleotides line up with TRBD1. This CDR3 contains 12 residues. Germline assignment: CDR1 LNHDA and CDR2 SQIVND (reference sequence). Unmatched junction bases numbered 3, after V lost 4 bases and J lost 7 bases. The CDR3 region has the DNA TGTGCCAGTAGTAACCGGGACAGTGAAGCTTTCTTT. It codes for CASSNRDSEAFF.

The sample holds many counts of this clone. The chain employs TRBV24-1 and TRBJ2-4; D unclear. CDR1 and CDR2 from the germline V gene are KGHDR and SFDVKD. The CDR3 length is 15 residues. V was shortened by 2 bases and J by 0 bases, with 7 bases between the two germline ends. This CDR3 reads CATSDSSLAKNIQYF. The CDR3, as DNA: TGTGCCACCAGTGATTCTAGTTTAGCCAAAAACATTCAGTACTTC.

The CDR3 DNA follows: TGCGCCAGCAGCACCGCCTCAGGTTTCTCTGAAGCTTTCTTT. The encoded protein is CASSTASGFSEAFF. The chain has TRBV5-1 and TRBJ1-1; the D is unclear. There are 14 residues in the CDR3. V was clipped by 4 bases and J by 6 bases, with 16 bases between them. Germline V gene lookup returns CDR1 SGHRS and CDR2 YFSETQ.

J is TRBJ2-7 and V is TRBV11-2, with unresolved D. This CDR3 region has 14 residues. Trimming stripped 5 bases from V and 2 bases from J, with 13 bases between. CDR1 and CDR2 (germline): SGHAT, FQNNGV. The CDR3 DNA reads TGTGCCAGCAGCCCGAGAAATGCCGCCTACGAGCAGTACTTC. It encodes CASSPRNAAYEQYF.

The sample holds one count of this clone. This chain uses TRBV7-6 with TRBJ2-2; 14 bases are shared with TRBD2. The germline V gene encodes CDR1 SGHVS and CDR2 FNYEAQ. V shed 5 bases and J 7 bases; nucleotides not matched to a gene: 6. This CDR3 is 16 amino acids long. CDR3 sequence (DNA): TGTGCCAGCAGCCCGACTAGCGGGGGGGCAGGCGGGGAGCTGTTTTTT. This encodes CASSPTSGGAGGELFF.

This clone has only one observation. V usage is TRBV6-2 or TRBV6-3 and J usage is TRBJ1-2; D is ambiguous. Germline values: CDR1 MNHEY, CDR2 SVGEGT. The CDR3 is 15 amino acids. Trimming cost V 3 bases and J 0 bases, with 11 bases left between them. The CDR3 reads CASSYGLAPNYGYTF. The CDR3, as DNA: TGTGCCAGCAGTTATGGACTTGCTCCTAACTATGGCTACACCTTC.

This clone was seen a handful of times. The chain has TRBV2 and TRBJ2-2, with 7 bases lining up with TRBD1. The CDR3 spans 12 residues. Germline V lookup: CDR1 SNHLY, CDR2 FYNNEI. Trimming at V came to 7 bases and at J to 6 bases, leaving 2 bases not matched to a gene. The CDR3, as DNA: TGTGCCAGCAAGACAGGGCCCGGGGAGCTGTTTTTT. It translates to CASKTGPGELFF. Together with reference TRBV2 and TRBJ2-2, the CDR3 gives the full variable domain: EPEVTQTPSHQVTQMGQEVILRCVPISNHLYFYWYRQILGQKVEFLVSFYNNEISEKSEIFDDQFSVERPDGSNFTLKIRSTKLEDSAMYFCASKTGPGELFFGEGSRLTVL.

This chain connects TRBV6-5 to TRBJ1-1; 7 bases map to TRBD1. CDR1 MNHEY and CDR2 SVGAGI come from the germline V gene. V lost 4 bases and J lost 1; bases outside the gene matches: 3. This CDR3 is 14 amino acids long. The CDR3: CASSSGTANTEAFF. The CDR3 nucleotides are TGTGCCAGCAGTTCCGGGACAGCGAACACTGAAGCTTTCTTT.

The V gene is TRBV14, the J gene TRBJ2-7; possibly TRBD1 for D (6 bases). Trimming removed 1 base at V and 4 bases at J, with 11 bases between. CDR3 length equals 14 residues. The germline V gene encodes CDR1 SGHDN and CDR2 FVKESK. CDR3 DNA sequence: TGTGCCAGCAGCCAAGGGCAGGGGTTATACGAGCAGTACTTC. Protein: CASSQGQGLYEQYF.

The V and J genes are TRBV12-3 or TRBV12-4 and TRBJ2-1; 11 bases align to TRBD2. There are 13 residues in the CDR3. V shed 5 bases and J 10 bases; nucleotides not matched to a gene: 4. CDR3 region: CASSPSGGLEQFF. The CDR3, as DNA: TGTGCCAGCAGTCCTAGCGGGGGGCTAGAGCAGTTCTTC.

This clone has only a few counts. V usage is TRBV5-5 and J usage is TRBJ2-6; TRBD1 might be the D (6 bases). The CDR3 length is 16 residues. Germline CDR1 and CDR2: SGHKS and YYEKEE (reference sequence). The V end lost 3 bases, the J end lost 1 base, and 11 bases lay between the germline ends. The CDR3 DNA follows: TGTGCCAGCAGCTGGGGGCCGGGTTCTGGGGCCAACGTCCTGACTTTC. Protein product: CASSWGPGSGANVLTF.

The rearrangement joins TRBV28 to TRBJ1-4, with D hard to call. V gave up 6 bases and J gave up 4 bases, with 12 bases separating them. Germline CDR1 reads MDHEN; CDR2 reads SYDVKM. This CDR3 contains 14 residues. As DNA, the CDR3 is TGTGCCAGCAGACCCCCAGGAGGTAATGAAAAACTGTTTTTT. Translating gives CASRPPGGNEKLFF.

The V call is TRBV28, the J call TRBJ1-6; D not certain. There are 15 residues in the CDR3. The germline V gene encodes CDR1 MDHEN and CDR2 SYDVKM. The V and J ends lost 7 bases and 5 bases respectively, with 15 bases between them. CDR3 nucleotide sequence: TGTGCCAGCACCCCTCACGAGGGAAATAATTCACCCCTCCACTTT. Amino acids: CASTPHEGNNSPLHF. The whole variable domain, remainder taken from reference TRBV28 and TRBJ1-6, is DVKVTQSSRYLVKRTGEKVFLECVQDMDHENMFWYRQDPGLGLRLIYFSYDVKMKEKGDIPEGYSVSREKKERFSLILESASTNQTSMYLCASTPHEGNNSPLHFGNGTRLTVT.

The chain uses TRBV2 and TRBJ2-7; 9 nucleotides line up with TRBD1. Germline loops: CDR1 SNHLY, CDR2 FYNNEI. The CDR3 sequence is 13 residues long. V dropped 6 bases and J dropped 5; count of bases not matched to a gene: 5. CDR3 DNA sequence: TGTGCCAGCAGGGGGGGGACAGGGCACGAGCAGTACTTC. Protein sequence: CASRGGTGHEQYF.

This clone was seen more than once but under ten times. The chain couples TRBV19 to TRBJ2-3, with 11 bases aligning to TRBD2. J lost 3 bases, V lost 6 bases, and 5 bases had no gene match. Germline assignment: CDR1 LNHDA and CDR2 SQIVND (reference sequence). This CDR3 has 15 residues. The DNA for the CDR3 is TGTGCCAGTAGGGTGGGACTAGCGGAAACAGATACGCAGTATTTT. It encodes CASRVGLAETDTQYF.

This clone was observed once. DNA for the CDR3: TGTGCCAGCAACCGGATACCTACGACTAAGCGGGGGACCTTGGATACGCAGTATTTT. Translated, it gives CASNRIPTTKRGTLDTQYF. The chain joins TRBV9 to TRBJ2-3, with TRBD2 matching 8 bases. Trimming at V came to 6 bases and at J to 6 bases, leaving 24 bases not matched to a gene. The germline V gene encodes CDR1 SGDLS and CDR2 YYNGEE. The CDR3 totals 19 residues.